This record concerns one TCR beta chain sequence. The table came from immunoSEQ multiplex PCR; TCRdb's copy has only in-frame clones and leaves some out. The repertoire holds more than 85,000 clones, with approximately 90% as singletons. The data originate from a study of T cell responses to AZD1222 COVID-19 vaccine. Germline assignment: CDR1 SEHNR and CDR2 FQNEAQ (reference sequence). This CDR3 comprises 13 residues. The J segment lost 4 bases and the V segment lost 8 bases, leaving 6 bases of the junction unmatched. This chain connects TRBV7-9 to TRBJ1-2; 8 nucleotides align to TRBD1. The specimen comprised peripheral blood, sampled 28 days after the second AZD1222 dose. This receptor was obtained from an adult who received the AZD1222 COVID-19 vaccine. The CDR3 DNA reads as TGTGCCAGCTCCCAGGGGGCTGGCTATGGCTACACCTTC. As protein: CASSQGAGYGYTF. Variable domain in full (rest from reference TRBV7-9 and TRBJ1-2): DTGVSQNPRHKITKRGQNVTFRCDPISEHNRLYWYRQTLGQGPEFLTYFQNEAQLEKSRLLSDRFSAERPKGSFSTLEIQRTEQGDSAMYLCASSQGAGYGYTFGSGTRLTVV.